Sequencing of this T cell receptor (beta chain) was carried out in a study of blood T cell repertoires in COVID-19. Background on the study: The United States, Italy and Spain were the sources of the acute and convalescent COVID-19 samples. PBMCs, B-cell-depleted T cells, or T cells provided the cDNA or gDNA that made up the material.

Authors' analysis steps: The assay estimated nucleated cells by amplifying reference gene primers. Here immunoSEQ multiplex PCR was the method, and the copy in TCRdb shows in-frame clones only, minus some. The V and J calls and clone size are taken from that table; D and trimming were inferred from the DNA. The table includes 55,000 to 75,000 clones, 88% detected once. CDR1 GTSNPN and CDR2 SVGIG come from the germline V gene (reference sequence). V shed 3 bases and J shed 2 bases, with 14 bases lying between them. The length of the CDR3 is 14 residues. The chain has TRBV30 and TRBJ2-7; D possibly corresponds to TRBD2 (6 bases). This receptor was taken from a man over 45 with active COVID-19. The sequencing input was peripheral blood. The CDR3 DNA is TGTGCCTGGAGCCTGGGACTTAACGCCTACGAGCAGTACTTC. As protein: CAWSLGLNAYEQYF.